Following are 30 T cell receptor beta chains from one sample sequenced in a study of blood T cell repertoires in COVID-19. Generated by immunoSEQ multiplex PCR, the TCRdb table keeps only in-frame clones and is missing some. This sample has about 140,000 clones, with around 88% found just once. Sequencing input: peripheral blood. These receptors were obtained from a human donor in a cohort sampled during active COVID-19.

The rearrangement links TRBV15 to TRBJ1-5; possibly TRBD1 for D (5 bases). The CDR3 runs to 15 residues. V lost 1 base and J 4 bases, leaving 11 bases between the germline ends. Germline values: CDR1 LNHNV, CDR2 YYDKDF (reference sequence). DNA of the CDR3: TGTGCCACCAGCAGAGGAGGGACTCTAAATCAGCCCCAGCATTTT. Encoded protein: CATSRGGTLNQPQHF.

The chain couples TRBV4-2 to TRBJ2-3; TRBD2 agrees at 16 bases. The trim removed 4 bases at V and 6 bases at J, leaving 7 bases unmatched. CDR3 length: 17 residues. In germline, CDR1 is LGHNA, CDR2 YNFKEQ. CDR3 loop: CASSRGLAGGTADTQYF. In nucleotides, the CDR3 is TGTGCCAGCAGCCGGGGACTAGCGGGGGGGACCGCCGATACGCAGTATTTT.

The V call is TRBV27, the J call TRBJ1-2; 9 bases agree with TRBD1. The CDR3 loop spans 13 amino acids. Per the germline V gene, CDR1 is MNHEY and CDR2 is SMNVEV (reference sequence). V dropped 5 bases and J dropped 8; count of bases not matched to a gene: 6. The CDR3: CASSGQGRSGYTF. DNA for the CDR3: TGTGCCAGCAGTGGACAGGGGAGAAGCGGCTACACCTTC.

This clone was detected a few times. This chain connects TRBV18 to TRBJ2-7, with D hard to call. From germline, CDR1 is KGHSH and CDR2 LQKENI. This CDR3 has 18 amino acids. V dropped 1 base and J dropped 1 base, with 20 bases sitting between them. The CDR3 spells CASSPLIYAGHPSYEQYF. The CDR3 region has the DNA TGTGCCAGCTCACCACTAATTTATGCAGGTCACCCATCCTACGAGCAGTACTTC.

The genes are TRBV10-3 and TRBJ2-3, with unresolved D. Trimming removed 0 bases from V and 5 bases from J, with 15 bases in between. Germline loops: CDR1 ENHRY, CDR2 SYGVKD. The CDR3 runs 16 residues. Here the CDR3 reads CAISESISTPGDTQYF. The CDR3 DNA is TGTGCCATCAGTGAGTCAATCTCTACCCCGGGAGATACGCAGTATTTT.

The chain joins TRBV6-1 to TRBJ1-1; no reliable D call. CDR3 length: 15 residues. Germline V CDR1 and CDR2: MNHNS, SASEGT. Trimming pared 2 bases from V and 1 base from J, leaving 11 bases between. The CDR3 region is CASSETLARNTEAFF. CDR3 nucleotides: TGTGCCAGCAGTGAAACGTTAGCAAGGAACACTGAAGCTTTCTTT.

The DNA for the CDR3 is TGTGCCAGCAGCTTTCCGGACAGGGAGGGCGGCTACACCTTC. It codes for CASSFPDREGGYTF. The chain links TRBV5-4 to TRBJ1-2; 8 nucleotides match TRBD1. Trimming removed 2 bases from V and 8 bases from J; junction bases left unmatched: 8. The CDR3 consists of 14 residues. CDR1 is SGHNT and CDR2 is YYREEE in the germline V gene (reference sequence).

This clone was counted a few times. This chain uses TRBV7-9 with TRBJ1-1; 8 nucleotides align to TRBD1. CDR3 length: 15 amino acids. The V and J ends lost 4 bases and 1 base, in that order; junction bases with no gene match: 5. Germline values: CDR1 SEHNR, CDR2 FQNEAQ (reference sequence). The DNA for the CDR3 is TGTGCCAGCAGCTCCAGGGACAGGAGGAACACTGAAGCTTTCTTT. It specifies CASSSRDRRNTEAFF. Looking up the rest from reference TRBV7-9 and TRBJ1-1 gives the full variable domain: DTGVSQNPRHKITKRGQNVTFRCDPISEHNRLYWYRQTLGQGPEFLTYFQNEAQLEKSRLLSDRFSAERPKGSFSTLEIQRTEQGDSAMYLCASSSRDRRNTEAFFGQGTRLTVV.

V is TRBV28 and J is TRBJ1-1; D not resolved. The V gene lost 6 bases and the J gene lost 4 bases, with 6 bases spanning the gap. The V gene's germline CDR1 is MDHEN and CDR2 SYDVKM. The CDR3 runs 11 residues. The CDR3 bases are TGTGCCAGCAGCACGGGCACTGAAGCTTTCTTT. It yields the protein CASSTGTEAFF.

The chain employs TRBV20-1 and TRBJ2-3; D remains ambiguous. Looked up from germline, CDR1 is DFQATT and CDR2 is SNEGSKA (reference sequence). The CDR3 length is 8 residues. The CDR3: CSRDTQYF. The CDR3 DNA reads as TGCAGCCGGGATACGCAGTATTTT.

The rearrangement uses TRBV14 and TRBJ2-2; 7 bases match TRBD1. CDR1 and CDR2 (germline): SGHDN, FVKESK. The CDR3 is made up of 15 amino acids. V was pared by 4 bases and J by 0 bases, with 2 bases of the junction left unmatched. The CDR3 here is CASSRGQTNTGELFF. The CDR3 DNA reads TGTGCCAGCAGCCGGGGACAGACGAACACCGGGGAGCTGTTTTTT.

V gene TRBV4-1 combines with J gene TRBJ2-7, with 8 bases fitting TRBD1. The ends lost 4 bases at V and 3 bases at J; junction bases unmatched: 2. Germline V gives CDR1 MGHRA, CDR2 YSYEKL. CDR3 size: 13 residues. CDR3 sequence reads: CASSRGTGYEQYF. The CDR3 bases are TGCGCCAGCAGCCGTGGGACAGGCTACGAGCAGTACTTC.

This clone has a handful of counts. The rearrangement joins TRBV27 to TRBJ1-6; 7 bases match TRBD1. The germline gives CDR1 MNHEY, CDR2 SMNVEV (reference sequence). The ends lost 5 bases at V and 4 bases at J; junction bases unmatched: 14. This CDR3 comprises 18 residues. CDR3 nucleotides: TGTGCCAGCAGTAACCTGAACAGGGGCCTCTATTATAATTCACCCCTCCACTTT. Translating gives CASSNLNRGLYYNSPLHF.

The sample holds a few counts of this clone. The V call is TRBV19, the J call TRBJ1-2; D unclear. Germline V lookup: CDR1 LNHDA, CDR2 SQIVND (reference sequence). The CDR3 consists of 13 residues. V was trimmed by 3 bases and J by 8 bases, leaving 13 bases between them. CDR3: CASSIKLAAGYTF. DNA for the CDR3: TGTGCCAGTAGTATTAAACTAGCGGCCGGCTACACCTTC.

This clone has a single count. CDR3 protein: CASSLTEWGPRYEQFF. Here the CDR3 DNA reads TGTGCCAGCAGCTTAACAGAGTGGGGGCCTAGGTATGAGCAGTTCTTC. The chain has TRBV7-3 and TRBJ2-1; D might be TRBD1 (6 bases). The CDR3 runs to 16 residues. V was shortened by 0 bases and J by 8 bases, with 17 bases between the two germline ends. The germline V gene has CDR1 SGHTA and CDR2 FQGTGA.

As concerns this clone: At the DNA level, this CDR3 is encoded by other sequences in the same sample as well. The J gene is TRBJ1-4, the V gene TRBV30; 9 bases match TRBD1. The CDR3 is made up of 15 amino acids. The trim removed 0 bases at V and 3 bases at J, leaving 2 bases unmatched. CDR1 is GTSNPN, CDR2 SVGIG, per germline (reference sequence). This CDR3 reads CAWSVGTGPNEKLFF. The DNA of the CDR3 is TGTGCCTGGAGTGTTGGGACAGGGCCTAATGAAAAACTGTTTTTT.

The gene calls are TRBV15 and TRBJ2-1, with a tentative D call TRBD1 (6 bases). V was pared by 6 bases and J by 5 bases, with 8 bases between. The CDR3 length is 12 residues. Germline assignment: CDR1 LNHNV and CDR2 YYDKDF (reference sequence). CDR3 protein: CATRDRDNEQFF. The CDR3 nucleotides are TGTGCCACCAGGGACAGAGACAATGAGCAGTTCTTC.

The J gene is TRBJ2-7, the V gene TRBV27, with 10 nucleotides matching TRBD1. The junction had 1 base not matched to a gene; V was cut back by 6 bases and J by 5 bases. The germline V gene has CDR1 MNHEY and CDR2 SMNVEV (reference sequence). The CDR3 is 12 amino acids. The CDR3 DNA follows: TGTGCCAGCAGGACAGGGGGCGACGAGCAGTACTTC. Its protein is CASRTGGDEQYF.

The chain is built from TRBV5-6 and TRBJ2-7; TRBD1 matches at 7 bases. With 5 bases clipped from V and 2 bases from J, the junction kept 16 bases outside the gene matches. CDR1 is SGHDT, CDR2 YYEEEE, per germline. This CDR3 contains 17 residues. CDR3 loop: CASRPGTVLSLPYEQYF. In DNA form, the CDR3 reads TGTGCCAGCAGACCCGGGACAGTCCTTTCCCTCCCCTACGAGCAGTACTTC.

This clone was counted once. The rearrangement links TRBV4-1 to TRBJ2-4; 8 bases match TRBD1. Trimming at V came to 6 bases and at J to 8 bases, leaving 12 bases not matched to a gene. This CDR3 has 15 residues. CDR1 is MGHRA, CDR2 YSYEKL, per germline. CDR3 nucleotide sequence: TGCGCCAGCAGTGTCGGAGCAGGGGGCAGCTACATTCAGTACTTC. This sequence encodes CASSVGAGGSYIQYF.

The rearrangement links TRBV7-9 to TRBJ1-4; D unresolved. Per germline, CDR1 SEHNR and CDR2 FQNEAQ (reference sequence). CDR3 length: 15 amino acids. Deletions cut 2 bases from V and 4 bases from J, with 11 bases between. CDR3 nucleotides: TGTGCCAGCAGCTTAATCGGTACGGGTAATGAAAAACTGTTTTTT. Translating it yields CASSLIGTGNEKLFF.

The chain is built from TRBV4-1 and TRBJ2-3; TRBD1 matches 10 bases. V gave up 4 bases and J gave up 3 bases; unmatched junction bases: 7. The CDR3 extends over 16 amino acids. CDR1 is MGHRA, CDR2 YSYEKL, per germline. Here the CDR3 DNA reads TGCGCCAGCAGCCGGCTACCGGGACAGGGGACAGATACGCAGTATTTT. It translates to CASSRLPGQGTDTQYF.

This clone was observed a single time. The chain recombines TRBV18 with TRBJ2-7; TRBD1 aligns across 8 bases. The germline V gene has CDR1 KGHSH and CDR2 LQKENI. V was clipped by 2 bases and J by 3 bases; unmatched bases: 3. The CDR3 sequence is 14 residues long. CDR3 amino acids: CASSPGTGVYEQYF. The CDR3 nucleotides read TGTGCCAGCTCACCAGGGACAGGCGTCTACGAGCAGTACTTC.

The rearrangement joins TRBV27 to TRBJ2-1; 8 bases are a match to TRBD2. Trimming took 6 bases from V and 2 from J; bases not matched to a gene: 6. The length of the CDR3 is 15 residues. The germline V gene encodes CDR1 MNHEY and CDR2 SMNVEV (reference sequence). In DNA form, the CDR3 reads TGTGCCAGCAGCCGGGGGGGCCCCACCTACAATGAGCAGTTCTTC. Translating it yields CASSRGGPTYNEQFF.

The rearrangement joins TRBV7-6 to TRBJ1-3; D is undetermined. Per the germline V gene, CDR1 is SGHVS and CDR2 is FNYEAQ. V lost 3 bases and J lost 3, with 6 bases in between. CDR3 length: 13 residues. In nucleotides, the CDR3 is TGTGCCAGCAGCTTCTACCTTGGAAACACCATATATTTT. It codes for CASSFYLGNTIYF. The full variable domain, rest sourced from reference TRBV7-6 and TRBJ1-3, is GAGVSQSPRYKVTKRGQDVALRCDPISGHVSLYWYRQALGQGPEFLTYFNYEAQQDKSGLPNDRFSAERPEGSISTLTIQRTEQRDSAMYRCASSFYLGNTIYFGEGSWLTVV.

The CDR3 DNA reads as TGTGCCAGCAGCTTAACCGACAGGGGAGGCACTGAAGCTTTCTTT. Translated, it gives CASSLTDRGGTEAFF. The chain combines TRBV7-2 with TRBJ1-1, with 8 bases lining up with TRBD1. Germline-derived CDR1 and CDR2 are SGHTA and FQGNSA. The length of the CDR3 is 15 residues. Germline trimming cut 2 bases from V and 4 bases from J; bases unmatched to any gene: 6.

V and J are TRBV19 and TRBJ2-7; 10 bases align to TRBD1. V trimming: 6 bases; J trimming: 2 bases; junction bases outside the gene matches: 7. The CDR3 runs to 15 residues. Germline V gene data show CDR1 as LNHDA and CDR2 as SQIVND (reference sequence). CDR3 loop: CASRQAGQGTYEQYF. The DNA for the CDR3 is TGTGCCAGTAGGCAAGCGGGACAGGGGACCTACGAGCAGTACTTC. The whole variable domain, remainder taken from reference TRBV19 and TRBJ2-7, is DGGITQSPKYLFRKEGQNVTLSCEQNLNHDAMYWYRQDPGQGLRLIYYSQIVNDFQKGDIAEGYSVSREKKESFPLTVTSAQKNPTAFYLCASRQAGQGTYEQYFGPGTRLTVT.

This clone has a single count. CDR3 nucleotides: TGCGCCAGCAGCTTGGAAGGATCAGGGAACTATGGCTACACCTTC. This sequence encodes CASSLEGSGNYGYTF. The gene calls are TRBV5-1 and TRBJ1-2; tentatively, D is TRBD1 (5 bases). The length of the CDR3 is 15 residues. Per the germline V gene, CDR1 is SGHRS and CDR2 is YFSETQ. V was clipped by 0 bases and J by 2 bases, with 11 bases between them.

This rearrangement joins TRBV10-3 to TRBJ2-7; no firm D call. Germline V lookup: CDR1 ENHRY, CDR2 SYGVKD. The CDR3 spans 15 residues. Between the trimmed V and J ends, which lost 6 bases and 0 bases, there was a span of 15 bases. This CDR3 reads CAIRDPGDLSYEQYF. CDR3 nucleotides: TGTGCCATCAGAGACCCAGGTGATCTCTCCTACGAGCAGTACTTC.

J is TRBJ2-5 and V is TRBV7-6, with D uncertain. The ends were cut back, 5 bases at V and 0 bases at J, with 7 bases in the middle. The germline gives CDR1 SGHVS, CDR2 FNYEAQ. The CDR3 has 13 residues. CDR3 amino acids: CASSAHNQETQYF. CDR3 sequence (DNA): TGTGCCAGCAGCGCCCACAACCAAGAGACCCAGTACTTC.